This entry lists 8 T cell receptor beta chains sequenced from one sample in a study of T cells in Graves' hyperthyroidism and ophthalmopathy. Amplified TCR beta CDR3 regions came from RNA transcripts. Using the HTBI primer set, a first-round RT-PCR was run on the TCR CDR3. TCRdb independently ran MiXCR on the multiplex PCR reads; one entry per CDR3 protein. The top ten hold 15% to 19% of the sample, which has around 690,000 distinct CDR3 sequences, roughly 17% seen once. Specimen: blood. The receptors derive from a man aged 50-60 years with Graves' hyperthyroidism.

This clonotype was observed a few times. This chain joins TRBV30 and TRBJ1-3, with no clear D. V dropped 0 bases and J dropped 2 bases, with 11 bases sitting between them. The CDR3 has 15 residues. Germline V lookup: CDR1 GTSNPN, CDR2 SVGIG (reference sequence). The DNA for the CDR3 is TGTGCCTGGAGTGTCCCCTGGGAAACTGGAAACACCATATATTTT. Translation: CAWSVPWETGNTIYF.

This clonotype was seen only a few times. V is TRBV7-3 and J is TRBJ2-7; D gene ambiguous. V was trimmed by 0 bases and J by 5 bases, leaving 8 bases between them. The CDR3 has 13 amino acids. The germline CDR1 and CDR2 sequences are SGHTA and FQGTGA. CDR3 nucleotide sequence: TGTGCCAGCAGCTTAACGGCCGCCAACGAGCAGTACTTC. Its translation is CASSLTAANEQYF.

In regard to this clonotype: One end of the junction does not line up with germline, which may come from a read error. V gene TRBV5-1 combines with J gene TRBJ2-7; the match to TRBD2 covers 11 bases. CDR1 SGHRS and CDR2 YFSETQ come from the germline V gene. The CDR3 runs to 16 residues. CDR3 sequence reads: CATSLGGLAATYEQYF. The CDR3 DNA reads as TGCGCCACCAGCTTGGGGGGACTAGCGGCAACCTACGAGCAGTACTTC.

CDR3 nucleotides: TGTGCCAGTAGTATCCAGTCTTGGCAGCCCCAGCATTTT. Translating it yields CASSIQSWQPQHF. This chain uses TRBV19 with TRBJ1-5; D call uncertain. The germline V and J ends were trimmed by 3 bases and 7 bases, with 10 bases remaining between them. The CDR3 contains 13 residues. Germline CDR1 and CDR2: LNHDA and SQIVND (reference sequence).

The sample holds many counts of this clonotype. This chain links TRBV20-1 with TRBJ1-1, with TRBD1 matching over 12 bases. Germline CDR1 DFQATT, CDR2 SNEGSKA (reference sequence). The V and J ends lost 2 bases and 5 bases, in that order; junction bases with no gene match: 15. The CDR3 runs 18 residues. The chain's CDR3 is CSARPSGTGGDRETEAFF. In DNA, the CDR3 is TGCAGTGCTAGACCTTCCGGGACAGGGGGCGACCGGGAAACTGAAGCTTTCTTT.

This clonotype appeared many times. The V call is TRBV12-3 or TRBV12-4, the J call TRBJ2-5; D is unresolved. This CDR3 comprises 15 residues. The V gene lost 4 bases and the J gene lost 5 bases, with 17 bases spanning the gap. The CDR3 loop is CASSYRQNFGETQYF. Written as DNA, the CDR3 is TGTGCCAGCAGTTATAGGCAGAACTTCGGGGAGACCCAGTACTTC.

This clonotype was counted only a few times. The rearrangement uses TRBV20-1 and TRBJ2-5, with 9 bases matching TRBD2. Germline CDR1 DFQATT, CDR2 SNEGSKA (reference sequence). V trimming: 2 bases; J trimming: 3 bases; junction bases outside the gene matches: 4. The CDR3 length is 14 residues. CDR3 DNA: TGCAGTGCTAGATGGTCTAGCGGGAAAGAGACCCAGTACTTC. Translation gives CSARWSSGKETQYF.

This clonotype was picked up many times. This sequence joins TRBV12-3 or TRBV12-4 and TRBJ2-5; 13 nucleotides match TRBD2. CDR3 length: 16 residues. V was clipped by 6 bases and J by 2 bases; unmatched bases: 6. The DNA of the CDR3 is TGTGCCAGCAGCATGGGACTAGCGGGGACACAAGAGACCCAGTACTTC. It encodes CASSMGLAGTQETQYF.